This TCR beta chain was retrieved from a study of T cells in Graves' hyperthyroidism and ophthalmopathy. The CDR3 consists of 14 residues. Germline CDR1 is KGHSH and CDR2 is LQKENI. The V gene lost 1 base and the J gene lost 8 bases, with 14 bases spanning the gap. A lack of ophthalmopathy progression within 18 months defined stable Graves' hyperthyroidism. The study left out patients who had uncontrolled infection, other autoimmune disease, pregnancy or lactation. On the basis of clinical symptoms, serum thyroxine and TRAb, thyroid ultrasound and orbital computed tomography, diagnoses were made. From RNA transcripts, TCR beta CDR3 regions were amplified. First-round RT-PCR of the TCR CDR3 relied on the HTBI primer set. TCRdb re-analysed the multiplex PCR reads in MiXCR, keeping a single row per CDR3 protein. This repertoire shows about 350,000 distinct CDR3 sequences, more than 11% found once; its top ten account for around 23%.

The clonotype comes from a woman in her thirties with Graves' hyperthyroidism. This rearrangement joins TRBV18 to TRBJ1-2; tentatively, D is TRBD1 (5 bases). The sample comprised blood. The DNA of the CDR3 is TGTGCCAGCTCACCACTCGAGGTAGAGGGGGGCTACACCTTC. Its protein is CASSPLEVEGGYTF.